These T cell receptor beta chains were read from a single sample in a study of cytomegalovirus exposure and HLA in healthy donors. Clones were read by immunoSEQ multiplex PCR, and TCRdb kept only the in-frame ones, dropping some. The repertoire consists of 100,000 to 150,000 clones, with roughly a tenth occurring once and the leading ten covering about 4.6%. Material for sequencing was PBMCs. These receptors were taken from a woman in her late teens or twenties in good health and CMV-seropositive. The conserved cysteine and the conserved F or W are not part of the CDR3 here. Each record gives: J gene, V gene, CDR3 protein.

J gene: TRBJ2-7
V gene: TRBV30
CDR3 protein: AWRPDRTTYEQY

J gene: TRBJ1-3
V gene: TRBV7-9
CDR3 protein: ASSPGQHSGNTIY

J gene: TRBJ2-1
V gene: TRBV11-2
CDR3 protein: ASSSASGGNEQF

J gene: TRBJ1-3
V gene: TRBV28
CDR3 protein: ASSSPGGNTIY

J gene: TRBJ1-3
V gene: TRBV19
CDR3 protein: ASSISLGGGASGNTIY

J gene: TRBJ1-6
V gene: TRBV30
CDR3 protein: AWSVPGGDRASPLH

J gene: TRBJ1-2
V gene: TRBV6-1
CDR3 protein: ASSAGGSYGYT

J gene: TRBJ2-5
V gene: TRBV18
CDR3 protein: ASSPPRGTSGKETQY

J gene: TRBJ2-1
V gene: TRBV4-1
CDR3 protein: ASSQAGVKGEQF

J gene: TRBJ1-5
V gene: TRBV30
CDR3 protein: AWEGTEDQPQH

J gene: TRBJ2-7
V gene: TRBV4-1
CDR3 protein: ASSQKSGRFAYEQY

J gene: TRBJ1-1
V gene: TRBV7-9
CDR3 protein: ASSLGGQVDQEAF

J gene: TRBJ2-5
V gene: TRBV5-1
CDR3 protein: ASRSGGGQQTQY

J gene: TRBJ2-3
V gene: TRBV6-1
CDR3 protein: ASTGGTADTQY

J gene: TRBJ1-2
V gene: TRBV27
CDR3 protein: ASADRGGFGYT

J gene: TRBJ2-5
V gene: TRBV29-1
CDR3 protein: SGTRGRSGETQY

J gene: TRBJ2-3
V gene: TRBV5-4
CDR3 protein: ASSLVRGSSGVPTDTQY

J gene: TRBJ1-2
V gene: TRBV28
CDR3 protein: ASSPRTGENYGYT

J gene: TRBJ1-1
V gene: TRBV15
CDR3 protein: ATSRDRVNTEAF

J gene: TRBJ1-2
V gene: TRBV9
CDR3 protein: ASSGGLGADYGYT

J gene: TRBJ2-3
V gene: TRBV6-5
CDR3 protein: ASSPTGAETDTQY

J gene: TRBJ1-3
V gene: TRBV18
CDR3 protein: ASSQGHSSGNTIY

J gene: TRBJ1-4
V gene: TRBV7-8
CDR3 protein: ASKPYGQGSEKLF

J gene: TRBJ1-1
V gene: TRBV9
CDR3 protein: ASGQPNTEAF

J gene: TRBJ1-1
V gene: TRBV12-5
CDR3 protein: ASGLVGARGNTEAF

J gene: TRBJ2-1
V gene: TRBV6-6
CDR3 protein: ASSYSSGSSYNEQF

J gene: TRBJ2-5
V gene: TRBV30
CDR3 protein: VGGGSETQY

J gene: TRBJ1-1
V gene: TRBV27
CDR3 protein: ASSFREGTEAF

J gene: TRBJ1-2
V gene: TRBV7-6
CDR3 protein: ASSLDTTGFSYGYT

J gene: TRBJ1-4
V gene: TRBV5-8
CDR3 protein: ASSWRISEKLF

J gene: TRBJ1-3
V gene: TRBV7-9
CDR3 protein: ASSSRWSIGNTIY

J gene: TRBJ1-1
V gene: TRBV5-6
CDR3 protein: ASSSRGSTEAF

J gene: TRBJ1-3
V gene: TRBV11-2
CDR3 protein: ASSFAIAGNTIY

J gene: TRBJ1-2
V gene: TRBV6-5
CDR3 protein: ASSSSQAPYGYT

J gene: TRBJ2-1
V gene: TRBV5-4
CDR3 protein: ASSLGTSGNNEQF

J gene: TRBJ2-7
V gene: TRBV27
CDR3 protein: ASSLAGFRAYEQY

J gene: TRBJ2-2
V gene: TRBV6-6
CDR3 protein: ASNILAGAGELF

J gene: TRBJ2-5
V gene: TRBV11-3
CDR3 protein: ASSPLGSGSGETQY

J gene: TRBJ1-2
V gene: TRBV5-1
CDR3 protein: ASSPGMVSYGYT

J gene: TRBJ1-4
V gene: TRBV5-6
CDR3 protein: ASSLAGGADEKLF

J gene: TRBJ2-5
V gene: TRBV11-3
CDR3 protein: ASSLIAGSWNQETQY

J gene: TRBJ2-3
V gene: TRBV6-1
CDR3 protein: ASSGQGDTQY

J gene: TRBJ2-2
V gene: TRBV5-4
CDR3 protein: ASSFLPGLAGGGELF

J gene: TRBJ1-5
V gene: TRBV28
CDR3 protein: ASSPGQGGGLIGNQPQH

J gene: TRBJ2-1
V gene: TRBV5-1
CDR3 protein: ASSISRLAGKNEQF

J gene: TRBJ2-3
V gene: TRBV7-9
CDR3 protein: ASSHRLGPSTDTQY

J gene: TRBJ1-2
V gene: TRBV12-5
CDR3 protein: ASNTGYGYT

J gene: TRBJ1-3
V gene: TRBV29-1
CDR3 protein: SGEDRDRNTIY

J gene: TRBJ2-7
V gene: TRBV14
CDR3 protein: ASSQGPATGGYEQY

J gene: TRBJ1-1
V gene: TRBV19
CDR3 protein: ASSIALGNEAF

J gene: TRBJ2-1
V gene: TRBV2
CDR3 protein: ASTTHGGTNNEQF

J gene: TRBJ2-1
V gene: TRBV27
CDR3 protein: ASSLQTKSYNEQF

J gene: TRBJ1-5
V gene: TRBV19
CDR3 protein: ASSATTGAQH

J gene: TRBJ2-7
V gene: TRBV11-3
CDR3 protein: ASSWELNEQY

J gene: TRBJ2-1
V gene: TRBV13
CDR3 protein: ASSGPRGGYNEQF

J gene: TRBJ1-2
V gene: TRBV5-1
CDR3 protein: ASSLFSGPEAGYT

J gene: TRBJ2-1
V gene: TRBV7-6
CDR3 protein: ASSYGTETGEQF

J gene: TRBJ2-7
V gene: TRBV14
CDR3 protein: ASSPVRGGEQY